This T cell receptor beta chain was recovered during a study of cytomegalovirus exposure and HLA in healthy donors. Study-level background: Across around 400 genotyped donors, approximately 81% landed in the Caucasian-associated ancestry cluster.

The CDR3 covers 15 residues. Germline values: CDR1 MGHRA, CDR2 YSYEKL. Trimming left V 6 bases short and J 7 bases short, with 19 bases between. Points from the study as a whole: Indistinguishable V segments, including TRBV6-2 and TRBV6-3, were excluded. About 87% or about 30% of the time was how often most TCR beta V segments were productive, according to an earlier analysis.

With 60 Vbeta and 13 Jbeta primers, the PCR was carried out. Measured with immunoSEQ multiplex PCR; TCRdb has only the in-frame clones, and not every one. The repertoire includes 60,000 to 95,000 clones, around 84% of them detected once, and roughly 8.9% sits in the top ten. Comments on this clone: No antigen is known for it.

Sequencing was performed on PBMCs. The chain carries TRBV4-1 and TRBJ1-5; D possibly corresponds to TRBD1 (6 bases). The receptor comes from a woman aged 40 to 50 in good health and CMV-seropositive. CDR3 bases: TGCGCCAGCAGACCACAGCTTGCAGGGGAACAGCCCCAGCATTTT. As protein: CASRPQLAGEQPQHF.